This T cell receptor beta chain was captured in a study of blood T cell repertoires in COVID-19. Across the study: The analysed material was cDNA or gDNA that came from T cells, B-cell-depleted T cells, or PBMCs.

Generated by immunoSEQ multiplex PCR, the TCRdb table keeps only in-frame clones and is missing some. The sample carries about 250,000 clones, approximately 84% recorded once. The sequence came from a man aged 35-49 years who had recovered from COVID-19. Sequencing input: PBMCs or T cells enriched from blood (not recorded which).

CDR3 residues: CASGFGLAVNNEQFF. In DNA, the CDR3 is TGTGCTAGTGGTTTTGGACTAGCGGTAAACAATGAGCAGTTCTTC. The chain uses TRBV12-5 and TRBJ2-1, with TRBD2 matching over 10 bases. CDR1 is LGHNT, CDR2 FRNRAP, per germline. This CDR3 is built from 15 residues. J lost 5 bases, V lost 3 bases, and 4 bases had no gene match.